This is a list of T cell receptor beta chains from one sample in a study of cytomegalovirus exposure and HLA in healthy donors. Generated by immunoSEQ multiplex PCR, the TCRdb table keeps only in-frame clones and is missing some. The table includes roughly 150,000 clones, around 77% detected once. Sequenced input: PBMCs. These receptors came from a man aged 30 to 45 in good health. Each CDR3 is given with its conserved first and last residue. D genes are given only for firm matches. A row's size may be missing; if present it is once, few, many or a size class.

TRBV27	-	-	TRBJ2-1	CASSLRTDYNEQFF	TGTGCCAGCAGTTTACGGACAGACTACAATGAGCAGTTCTTC
TRBV7-2	-	-	TRBJ1-2	CASRLQGISNYGYTF	TGTGCCAGCAGGCTTCAGGGTATAAGTAACTATGGCTACACCTTC
TRBV6-1	TRBD1	-	TRBJ1-5	CASRQDRGFQTQHF	TGTGCCAGCAGACAGGACAGGGGGTTCCAAACCCAGCATTTT
TRBV7-9	-	-	TRBJ1-5	CASSLGGGVNQPQHF	TGTGCCAGCAGCTTAGGCGGAGGGGTCAATCAGCCCCAGCATTTT
TRBV5-1	-	many	TRBJ2-7	CASSLKQGSYEQYF	TGCGCCAGCAGCTTGAAGCAGGGCTCCTACGAGCAGTACTTC
TRBV11-2	-	-	TRBJ1-1	CASSSTYDTEAFF	TGTGCCAGCAGCTCTACCTATGACACAGAAGCTTTCTTT
TRBV6-5	-	-	TRBJ2-7	CASSQLETASEQYF	TGTGCCAGCAGTCAACTAGAGACGGCGTCCGAGCAGTACTTC
TRBV9	TRBD1	-	TRBJ1-5	CASSVDRDQPQHF	TGTGCCAGCAGCGTGGACAGGGATCAGCCCCAGCATTTT
TRBV25-1	-	-	TRBJ2-2	CASSDPPDGELFF	TGTGCCAGCAGTGACCCTCCAGACGGGGAGCTGTTTTTT
TRBV10-1	-	-	TRBJ2-2	CASSEFQNTGELFF	TGCGCCAGCAGTGAGTTCCAGAACACCGGGGAGCTGTTTTTT
TRBV7-3	-	-	TRBJ1-4	CASSLVGGEKLFF	TGTGCCAGCAGCTTAGTTGGAGGTGAAAAACTGTTTTTT
TRBV10-3	-	-	TRBJ2-3	CAINDPQTGSTDTQYF	TGTGCCATCAATGATCCCCAGACAGGTAGCACAGATACGCAGTATTTT
TRBV29-1	-	-	TRBJ1-1	CSDHRGEAFF	TGCAGTGATCATCGGGGGGAAGCTTTCTTT
TRBV27	-	-	TRBJ2-7	CASSTSAGLYEQYF	TGTGCCAGCAGTACATCCGCGGGTTTATACGAGCAGTACTTC
TRBV7-2	TRBD2	once	TRBJ2-3	CASRPAGVADTQYF	TGTGCCAGCAGACCAGCGGGAGTCGCAGATACGCAGTATTTT
TRBV27	-	-	TRBJ2-1	CASVRGNEQFF	TGTGCCAGCGTGAGAGGCAATGAGCAGTTCTTC
TRBV7-9	-	few	TRBJ2-5	CASSSPHGAETQYF	TGTGCCAGCAGCTCCCCACATGGGGCTGAGACCCAGTACTTC
TRBV29-1	TRBD2	-	TRBJ2-2	CSVSGTSGRNTGELFF	TGCAGCGTTTCCGGGACTAGCGGGAGGAACACCGGGGAGCTGTTTTTT
TRBV5-4	-	-	TRBJ2-1	CASSLGLARNEQFF	TGTGCCAGCAGCTTGGGCCTAGCCAGGAATGAGCAGTTCTTC
TRBV6-4	-	-	TRBJ2-1	CASSRSPLDSYNEQFF	TGTGCCAGCAGTAGAAGCCCCCTCGACTCCTACAATGAGCAGTTCTTC
TRBV27	TRBD2	-	TRBJ2-1	CASSSNSGTSGYNEQFF	TGTGCCAGCAGTTCTAACTCCGGGACTAGCGGCTACAATGAGCAGTTCTTC
TRBV5-1	-	once	TRBJ2-6	CASSLRRGLTSSSGANVLTF	TGCGCCAGCAGCTTGAGGCGGGGGCTCACCTCGAGCTCTGGGGCCAACGTCCTGACTTTC
TRBV7-6	-	-	TRBJ2-6	CASSSGVAGANVLTF	TGTGCCAGCAGCTCCGGGGTCGCTGGGGCCAACGTCCTGACTTTC
TRBV2	-	-	TRBJ1-4	CASSLQGLDEKLFF	TGTGCCAGCAGTTTACAGGGTTTAGATGAAAAACTGTTTTTT
TRBV15	TRBD2	-	TRBJ2-7	CATSRTGTSGLYEQYF	TGTGCCACCAGCAGAACCGGGACTAGCGGACTCTACGAGCAGTACTTC
TRBV21-1	-	-	TRBJ2-2	CASGQGPFGELFF	TGTGCCAGTGGACAGGGGCCGTTCGGGGAGCTGTTTTTT
TRBV7-2	-	-	TRBJ2-3	CASSFRGTDTQYF	TGTGCCAGCAGCTTCCGAGGCACAGATACGCAGTATTTT
TRBV5-1	TRBD2	-	TRBJ2-2	CASTPRTSGGTGELFF	TGCGCCAGCACCCCCCGGACTAGCGGGGGCACCGGGGAGCTGTTTTTT
TRBV27	TRBD2	once	TRBJ2-7	CASSPRTSGKYEQYF	TGTGCCAGCAGTCCCCGGACTAGCGGGAAGTACGAGCAGTACTTC
TRBV7-6	-	-	TRBJ2-2	CASSSYRDILNTGELFF	TGTGCCAGCAGCTCCTACCGGGACATACTCAACACCGGGGAGCTGTTTTTT
TRBV27	-	-	TRBJ2-5	CASSSRQVLGETQYF	TGTGCCAGCAGTTCCCGACAGGTTCTAGGTGAGACCCAGTACTTC
TRBV5-1	-	-	TRBJ1-1	CASSSGQSNTEAFF	TGCGCCAGCAGCTCCGGACAGAGTAACACTGAAGCTTTCTTT
TRBV15	-	-	TRBJ2-7	CATSREGRYTYEQYF	TGTGCCACCAGCAGAGAAGGCAGGTACACCTACGAGCAGTACTTC
TRBV4-1	TRBD1	-	TRBJ2-7	CASSQDETGATYEQYF	TGCGCCAGCAGCCAAGACGAGACAGGGGCAACCTACGAGCAGTACTTC
TRBV7-7	TRBD2	-	TRBJ2-7	CASSLHGRGYEQYF	TGTGCCAGCAGTCTCCACGGGAGGGGCTACGAGCAGTACTTC
TRBV7-8	-	-	TRBJ1-1	CASSHGQGSMEAFF	TGTGCCAGCAGCCATGGCCAGGGGAGTATGGAGGCTTTCTTT
TRBV29-1	TRBD2	-	TRBJ2-1	CSVEWLAGEYGYNEQFF	TGCAGCGTTGAGTGGCTAGCGGGAGAGTACGGGTACAATGAGCAGTTCTTC
TRBV9	TRBD1	-	TRBJ1-4	CASSTRGDFANEKLFF	TGTGCCAGCAGCACCAGGGGGGATTTTGCTAATGAAAAACTGTTTTTT
TRBV7-9	-	-	TRBJ1-3	CSKVSGESGNTIYF	TGTTCCAAAGTCTCAGGGGAAAGTGGAAACACCATATATTTT
TRBV6-8	TRBD1	-	TRBJ1-5	CASSSPDREEESNQPQHF	TGTGCCAGCAGTTCCCCGGACAGGGAGGAGGAGAGCAATCAGCCCCAGCATTTT
TRBV5-1	TRBD2	few	TRBJ2-3	CASSSGLAGGIDTQYF	TGCGCCAGCAGCTCCGGACTAGCGGGAGGGATAGATACGCAGTATTTT
TRBV7-3	-	-	TRBJ1-1	CASSSRGDSPNTEAFF	TGTGCCAGCAGCTCACGCGGCGACAGCCCGAACACTGAAGCTTTCTTT
TRBV27	-	-	TRBJ2-7	CASAEDISWEQYF	TGTGCCAGCGCTGAGGACATCTCTTGGGAGCAGTACTTC
TRBV5-1	TRBD1	-	TRBJ1-1	CASSPGQGWNTEAFF	TGCGCCAGCAGCCCCGGACAGGGATGGAACACTGAAGCTTTCTTT
TRBV10-3	TRBD2	-	TRBJ2-1	CAISAGLAVNEQFF	TGTGCCATCAGTGCCGGACTAGCGGTCAATGAGCAGTTCTTC
TRBV14	TRBD2	-	TRBJ2-1	CASSQLAGGGYEQFF	TGTGCCAGCAGCCAATTAGCGGGAGGGGGCTATGAGCAGTTCTTC
TRBV7-3	TRBD2	-	TRBJ2-6	CASSALAGTSGANALTF	TGTGCCAGCAGCGCACTAGCGGGGACCTCTGGGGCCAACGCCCTGACTTTC
TRBV27	-	-	TRBJ1-4	CASSLTGNEKLFF	TGTGCCAGCAGCCTTACAGGGAATGAAAAACTGTTTTTT
TRBV5-4	TRBD2	-	TRBJ2-1	CASGGSLNEQFF	TGTGCCAGTGGCGGGAGCCTCAATGAGCAGTTCTTC
TRBV4-3	TRBD1	-	TRBJ1-2	CASSSSDRFYGYTF	TGCGCCAGCAGCTCGTCGGACAGGTTCTATGGCTACACCTTC
TRBV30	-	-	TRBJ1-5	CAWSVARGLSLGNQPQHF	TGTGCCTGGAGTGTAGCCAGGGGCCTCTCCCTAGGGAATCAGCCCCAGCATTTT
TRBV5-4	TRBD1	-	TRBJ2-1	CASSFGRGPYNEQFF	TGTGCCAGCAGCTTCGGCAGGGGGCCCTACAATGAGCAGTTCTTC
TRBV27	-	-	TRBJ2-1	CASSRYNEQFF	TGTGCCAGCTCGCGGTACAATGAGCAGTTCTTC
TRBV6-4	TRBD2	-	TRBJ2-7	CASSQTSGSRDEQYF	TGTGCCAGCAGTCAAACTAGCGGGAGTCGCGACGAGCAGTACTTC